This T cell receptor (beta chain) came from a study of T cell repertoires in cytomegalovirus infection. As for the study in general: Researchers turned to recently identified HLA-C-restricted CMV epitopes as well as well-studied HLA-B-restricted ones. A matching HLA type, together with CMV infection, was signaled by public TCR beta signatures. Study-wide findings and caveats: In two of eight donors, the top clonotype was HLA-C-restricted CMV-specific. Individuals carrying CMV plus the relevant HLA were identified by cumulative frequency of public TCR beta families.

TCRdb used MiXCR to reprocess the reads, holding one entry per CDR3 protein. In the table there are about 830,000 distinct CDR3 sequences, 32% of which are singletons. In its sample, this clonotype was seen a few times. Its antigen is as yet unknown. The starting material was cultured CD8+ T cells from PBMCs, obtained from culture after CMV antigen stimulation. The clonotype was recovered from a human donor in good health (CMV status not recorded). Some clones in this sample may be carry-over from other donors' samples.

Written as DNA, the CDR3 is TGTGCCAGCAGCTTAGGGGGGAAGGGGAGACTCACTGAAGCTTTCTTT. Translation gives CASSLGGKGRLTEAFF. V is TRBV7-9 and J is TRBJ1-1, with D possibly matching TRBD1 (5 bases). The CDR3 is made up of 16 amino acids. CDR1 and CDR2 from the germline V gene are SEHNR and FQNEAQ (reference sequence). Deletions cut 1 base from V and 4 bases from J, with 16 bases between.